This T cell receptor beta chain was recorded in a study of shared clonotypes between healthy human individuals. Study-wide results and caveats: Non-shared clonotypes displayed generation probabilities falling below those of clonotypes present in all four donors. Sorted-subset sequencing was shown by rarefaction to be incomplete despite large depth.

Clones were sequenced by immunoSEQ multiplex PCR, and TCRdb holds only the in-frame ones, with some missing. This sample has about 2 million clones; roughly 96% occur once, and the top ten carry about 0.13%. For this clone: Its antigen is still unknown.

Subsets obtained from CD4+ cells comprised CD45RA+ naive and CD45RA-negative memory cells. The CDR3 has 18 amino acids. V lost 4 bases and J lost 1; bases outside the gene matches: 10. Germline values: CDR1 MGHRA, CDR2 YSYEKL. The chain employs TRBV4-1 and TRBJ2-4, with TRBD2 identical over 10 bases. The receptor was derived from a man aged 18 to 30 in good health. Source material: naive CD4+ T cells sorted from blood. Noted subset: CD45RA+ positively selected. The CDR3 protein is CASSLGLATGEAKNIQYF. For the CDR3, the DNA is TGCGCCAGCAGCCTGGGACTAGCGACGGGCGAGGCCAAAAACATTCAGTACTTC.